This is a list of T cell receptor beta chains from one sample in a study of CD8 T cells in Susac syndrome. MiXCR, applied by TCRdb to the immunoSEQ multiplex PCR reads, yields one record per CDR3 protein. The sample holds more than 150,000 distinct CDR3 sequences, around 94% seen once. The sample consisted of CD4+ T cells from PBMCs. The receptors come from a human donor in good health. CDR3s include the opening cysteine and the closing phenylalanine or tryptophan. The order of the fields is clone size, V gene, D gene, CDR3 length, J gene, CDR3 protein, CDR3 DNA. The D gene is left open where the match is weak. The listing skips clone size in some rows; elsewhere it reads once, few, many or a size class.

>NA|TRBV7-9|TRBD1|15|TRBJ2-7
CASRDRDRGSYEQYF
TGTGCCAGCAGGGACCGGGACAGGGGGTCCTACGAGCAGTACTTC
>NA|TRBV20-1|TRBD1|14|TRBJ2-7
CSARGTGGFYEQYF
TGCAGTGCCCGAGGGACAGGGGGCTTCTACGAGCAGTACTTC
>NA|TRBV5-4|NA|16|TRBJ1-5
CASSPTPGGSNQPQHF
TGTGCCAGCAGCCCCACCCCGGGGGGAAGCAATCAGCCCCAGCATTTT
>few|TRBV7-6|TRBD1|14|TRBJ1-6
CASSRDRGNSPLHF
TGTGCCAGCAGTCGGGACAGGGGAAATTCACCCCTCCACTTT
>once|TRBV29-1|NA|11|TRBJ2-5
CSVHLGETQYF
TGCAGCGTCCATCTGGGGGAGACCCAGTACTTC
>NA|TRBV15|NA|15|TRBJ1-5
CATSDGVLPNQPQHF
TGTGCCACCAGCGATGGGGTTTTACCTAATCAGCCCCAGCATTTT
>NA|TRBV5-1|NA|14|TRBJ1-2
CASSPGATGYGYTF
TGCGCCAGCAGCCCCGGGGCCACAGGCTATGGCTACACCTTC
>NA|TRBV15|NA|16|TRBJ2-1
CATSRDKRGSYNEQFF
TGTGCCACCAGCAGAGATAAGAGGGGCTCCTACAATGAGCAGTTCTTC
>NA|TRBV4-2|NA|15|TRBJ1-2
CASSQEVTGTYGYTF
TGTGCCAGCAGCCAAGAAGTAACGGGGACCTATGGCTACACCTTC
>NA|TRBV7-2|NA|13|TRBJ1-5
CASSRDEGQPQHF
TGTGCCAGCAGCCGGGACGAGGGGCAGCCCCAGCATTTT
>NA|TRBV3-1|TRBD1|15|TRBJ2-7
CASSQDHRGPYEQYF
TGTGCCAGCAGCCAGGATCACAGGGGGCCGTACGAGCAGTACTTC
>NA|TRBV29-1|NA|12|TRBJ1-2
CSVGGKSYGYTF
TGCAGCGTCGGTGGGAAGTCCTATGGCTACACCTTC
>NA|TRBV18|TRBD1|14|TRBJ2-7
CASSPPGTGGEQYF
TGTGCCAGCTCACCACCAGGGACAGGGGGCGAGCAGTACTTC
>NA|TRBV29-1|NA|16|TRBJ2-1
CSVDPGTGSSYNEQFF
TGCAGCGTTGACCCTGGGACGGGGAGCTCCTACAATGAGCAGTTCTTC
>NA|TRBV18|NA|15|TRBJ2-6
CASSRVHSGANVLTF
TGTGCCAGCTCCAGAGTCCATTCTGGGGCCAACGTCCTGACTTTC
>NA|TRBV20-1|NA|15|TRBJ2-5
CSAEMGRRTGETQYF
TGCAGTGCGGAGATGGGACGGAGGACGGGAGAGACCCAGTACTTC
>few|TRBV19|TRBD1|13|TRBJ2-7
CASSRDSSYEQYF
TGTGCCAGCAGTCGGGACAGCTCCTACGAGCAGTACTTC
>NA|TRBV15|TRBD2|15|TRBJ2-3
CATSREAGATDTQYF
TGTGCCACCAGCAGAGAAGCGGGGGCCACAGATACGCAGTATTTT
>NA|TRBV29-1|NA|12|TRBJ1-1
CSVKNLNTEAFF
TGCAGCGTTAAGAACCTGAACACTGAAGCTTTCTTT
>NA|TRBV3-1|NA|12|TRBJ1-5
CASSQGSRPQHF
TGTGCCAGCAGCCAAGGGTCCCGGCCCCAGCATTTT
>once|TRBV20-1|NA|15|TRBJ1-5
CSARELDSASGPQHF
TGCAGTGCTAGGGAGTTAGACAGTGCCTCAGGGCCCCAGCATTTT
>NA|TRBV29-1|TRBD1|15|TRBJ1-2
CSGGRPGQGVGGYTF
TGCAGCGGCGGCCGCCCGGGACAGGGGGTGGGTGGCTACACCTTC
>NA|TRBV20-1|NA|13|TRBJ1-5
CSARTAERQPQHF
TGCAGTGCGAGAACGGCGGAGAGGCAGCCCCAGCATTTT
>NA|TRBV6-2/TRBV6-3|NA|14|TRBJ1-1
CASRFTTGNTEAFF
TGTGCCAGCAGATTTACGACGGGCAACACTGAAGCTTTCTTT
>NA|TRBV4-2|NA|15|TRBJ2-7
CASSQEGGGPYEQYF
TGTGCCAGCAGCCAAGAAGGGGGGGGGCCGTACGAGCAGTACTTC
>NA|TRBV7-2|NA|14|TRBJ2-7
CASSLAAGAYEQYF
TGTGCCAGCAGCTTAGCTGCAGGGGCCTACGAGCAGTACTTC
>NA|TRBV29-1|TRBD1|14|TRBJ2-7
CSVMPGQALHEQYF
TGCAGCGTAATGCCGGGACAGGCTTTACACGAGCAGTACTTC
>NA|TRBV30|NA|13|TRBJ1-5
CAVSGDSGQPQHF
TGTGCCGTTTCAGGGGACTCGGGTCAGCCCCAGCATTTT
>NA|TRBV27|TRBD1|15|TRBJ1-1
CASSINRGGGTEAFF
TGTGCCAGCAGTATCAACAGGGGAGGGGGCACTGAAGCTTTCTTT
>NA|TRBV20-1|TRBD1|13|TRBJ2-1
CSAGQGAYNEQFF
TGCAGTGCGGGACAGGGGGCCTACAATGAGCAGTTCTTC
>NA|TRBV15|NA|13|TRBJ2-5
CATGRRREETQYF
TGTGCCACCGGTCGTCGCAGGGAAGAGACCCAGTACTTC
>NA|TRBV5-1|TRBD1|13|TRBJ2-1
CASSLGQGHEQFF
TGCGCCAGCAGCTTGGGACAGGGCCATGAGCAGTTCTTC
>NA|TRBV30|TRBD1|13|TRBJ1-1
CACLRTGETEAFF
TGTGCCTGCTTGAGGACAGGGGAAACTGAAGCTTTCTTT
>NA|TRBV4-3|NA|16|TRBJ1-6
CASSQDEGNRNSPLHF
TGCGCCAGCAGCCAAGATGAGGGAAATCGGAATTCACCCCTCCACTTT
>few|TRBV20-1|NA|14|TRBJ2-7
CSASSVDTTYEQYF
TGCAGTGCTAGTAGCGTGGATACAACCTACGAGCAGTACTTC
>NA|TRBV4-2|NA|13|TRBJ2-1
CASTLIGGNEQFF
TGTGCCAGCACCCTAATTGGGGGAAATGAGCAGTTCTTC
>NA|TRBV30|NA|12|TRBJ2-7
CAWTSFGHEQYF
TGTGCCTGGACCAGCTTCGGTCACGAGCAGTACTTC
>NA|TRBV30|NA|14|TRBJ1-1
CAWSVDGVYTEAFF
TGTGCCTGGAGTGTAGATGGGGTATACACTGAAGCTTTCTTT
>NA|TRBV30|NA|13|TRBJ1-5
CAWSQVGGQPQHF
TGTGCCTGGAGCCAGGTCGGAGGTCAGCCCCAGCATTTT
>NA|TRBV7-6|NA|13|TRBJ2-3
CASSLGDRNTQYF
TGTGCCAGCAGCTTAGGCGATCGAAATACGCAGTATTTT
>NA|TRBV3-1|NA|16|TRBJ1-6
CASSQAGLGGNSPLHF
TGTGCCAGCAGCCAGGCCGGACTCGGAGGAAATTCACCCCTCCACTTT
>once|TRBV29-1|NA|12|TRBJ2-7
CSAGDGSYEQYF
TGCAGCGCCGGGGACGGCTCCTACGAGCAGTACTTC
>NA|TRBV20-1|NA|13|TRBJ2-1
CSASPGGDNEQFF
TGCAGTGCTAGTCCCGGGGGTGACAATGAGCAGTTCTTC
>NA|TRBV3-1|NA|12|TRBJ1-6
CASSQALSPLHF
TGTGCCAGCAGCCAAGCCCTTTCACCCCTCCACTTT
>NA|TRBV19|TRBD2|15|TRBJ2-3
CASREGLAGKDTQYF
TGTGCCAGTAGGGAGGGACTAGCGGGGAAAGATACGCAGTATTTT
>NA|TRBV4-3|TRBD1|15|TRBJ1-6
CASSYSGQVNSPLHF
TGCGCCAGCAGCTATTCGGGACAGGTTAATTCACCCCTCCACTTT
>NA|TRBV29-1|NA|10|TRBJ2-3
CSVGEDTQYF
TGCAGCGTTGGAGAAGATACGCAGTATTTT
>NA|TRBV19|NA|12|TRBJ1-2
CASSMRGDGYTF
TGTGCCAGTAGTATGAGGGGCGATGGCTACACCTTC